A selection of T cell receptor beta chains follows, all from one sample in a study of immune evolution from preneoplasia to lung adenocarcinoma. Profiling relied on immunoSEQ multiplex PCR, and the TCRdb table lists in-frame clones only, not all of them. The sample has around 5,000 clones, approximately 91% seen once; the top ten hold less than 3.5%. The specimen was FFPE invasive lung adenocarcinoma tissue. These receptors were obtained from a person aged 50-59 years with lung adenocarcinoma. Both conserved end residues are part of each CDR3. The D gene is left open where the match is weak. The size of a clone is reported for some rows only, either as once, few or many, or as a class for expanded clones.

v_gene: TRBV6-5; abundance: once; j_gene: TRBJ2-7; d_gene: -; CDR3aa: CASTGVSNEQYF; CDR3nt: TGTGCCAGCACCGGAGTTTCTAACGAGCAGTACTTC
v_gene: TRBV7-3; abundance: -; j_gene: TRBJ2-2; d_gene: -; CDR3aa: CASSLRQNGPTGELFF; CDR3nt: TGTGCCAGCAGCTTAAGACAGAACGGACCCACCGGGGAGCTGTTTTTT
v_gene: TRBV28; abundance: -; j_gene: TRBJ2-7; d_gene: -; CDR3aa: CASRQTGFARYF; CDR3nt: TGTGCCAGCAGACAAACAGGGTTCGCTCGGTACTTC
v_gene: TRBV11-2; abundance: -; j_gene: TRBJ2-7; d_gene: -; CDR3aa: CASSLKVGTLTTYEQYF; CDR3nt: TGTGCCAGCAGCCTGAAGGTGGGGACATTAACTACCTACGAGCAGTACTTC
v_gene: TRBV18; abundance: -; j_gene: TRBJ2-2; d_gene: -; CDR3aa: CASSPPGVNTGELFF; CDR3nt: TGTGCCAGCTCACCACCGGGGGTGAACACCGGGGAGCTGTTTTTT
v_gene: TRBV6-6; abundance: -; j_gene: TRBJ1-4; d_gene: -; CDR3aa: CASRRSEKLFF; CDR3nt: TGTGCCAGCAGGCGCAGTGAAAAACTGTTTTTT
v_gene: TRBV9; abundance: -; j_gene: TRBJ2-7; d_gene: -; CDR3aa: CASSVGTHYEQYF; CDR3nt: TGTGCCAGCAGCGTCGGGACCCACTACGAGCAGTACTTC
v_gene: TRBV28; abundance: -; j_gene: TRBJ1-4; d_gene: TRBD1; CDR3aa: CARAGTGNEKLFF; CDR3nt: TGTGCCCGAGCCGGGACAGGGAATGAAAAACTGTTTTTT
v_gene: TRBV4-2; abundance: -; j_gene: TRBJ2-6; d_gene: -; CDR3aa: CASSQAGVTGANVLTF; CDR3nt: TGTGCCAGCAGCCAAGCGGGAGTAACTGGGGCCAACGTCCTGACTTTC
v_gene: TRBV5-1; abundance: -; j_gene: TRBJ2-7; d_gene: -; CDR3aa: CASSLSGFSSYEQYF; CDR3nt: TGCGCCAGCAGCTTGTCTGGGTTTAGCTCCTACGAGCAGTACTTC
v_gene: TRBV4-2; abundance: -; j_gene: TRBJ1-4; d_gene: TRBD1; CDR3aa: CASSQGRTGEEKLFF; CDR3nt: TGTGCCAGCAGCCAAGGTCGGACAGGGGAGGAAAAACTGTTTTTT
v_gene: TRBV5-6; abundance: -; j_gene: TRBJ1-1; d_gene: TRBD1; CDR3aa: CTSSLDRVGTEAFF; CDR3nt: TGTACCAGCAGCTTGGACAGGGTGGGTACTGAAGCTTTCTTT
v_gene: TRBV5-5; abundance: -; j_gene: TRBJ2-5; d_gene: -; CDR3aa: CASSFRLGETQYF; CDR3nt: TGTGCCAGCAGCTTCAGACTAGGGGAGACCCAGTACTTC
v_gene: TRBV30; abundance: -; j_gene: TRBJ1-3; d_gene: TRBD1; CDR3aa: CAWSVTWTGYSGNTIYF; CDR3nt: TGTGCCTGGAGTGTGACTTGGACAGGGTACTCTGGAAACACCATATATTTT
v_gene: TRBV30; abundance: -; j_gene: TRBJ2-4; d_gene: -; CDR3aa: CACLQGDKNIQYF; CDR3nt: TGTGCCTGCTTACAGGGTGACAAAAACATTCAGTACTTC